This T cell receptor beta chain derives from a study of blood T cell repertoires in COVID-19. Study overall: Material from acute and convalescent COVID-19 was sourced from the United States, Italy and Spain. Sources were T cells, B-cell-depleted T cells, or PBMCs; the material itself was cDNA or gDNA.

The method was immunoSEQ multiplex PCR; TCRdb's version includes in-frame clones alone and lacks a portion of them. There are more than 200,000 clones in the sample; about 90% occur only once, and around 4.2% lies in the top ten. V trimming: 4 bases; J trimming: 0 bases; junction bases outside the gene matches: 5. Germline CDR1 SGHVS, CDR2 FNYEAQ. The CDR3 extends over 15 amino acids. This TCR was recovered from a woman under 40 with acute COVID-19. V usage is TRBV7-6 and J usage is TRBJ2-7; 8 positions match TRBD1. The specimen sequenced was PBMCs or T cells enriched from blood (not recorded which). Written as DNA, the CDR3 is TGTGCCAGCAGCTCCCGGGACAGGCACTCCTACGAGCAGTACTTC. It specifies CASSSRDRHSYEQYF.